There are a few counts of the clone carrying this T cell receptor beta chain. The CDR3 runs to 15 residues. Germline-derived CDR1 and CDR2 are LNHDA and SQIVND (reference sequence). V shed 4 bases and J 8 bases; nucleotides not matched to a gene: 9. This sample was included in a study of cytomegalovirus exposure and HLA in healthy donors. Whole-study context: Earlier findings included about 120 million unique TCR beta sequences obtained from around 180 million T cells. Tens of millions of unique TCRs from HLA-typed donors were held in an early release of data.

The primer mix had 60 Vbeta and 13 Jbeta primers. Sequencing was performed with immunoSEQ multiplex PCR; in TCRdb, only in-frame clones are kept and a portion is missing. The sample consists of 150,000 to 170,000 clones, roughly 80% of them appearing once. At the time of sampling, donors were nominally healthy, though unrecorded immune exposures were likely. Sample: PBMCs. The TCR sequence derives from a man in his thirties or forties in good health and CMV-seropositive. The chain uses TRBV19 and TRBJ1-4; 8 positions match TRBD1. CDR3 nucleotide sequence: TGTGCCAGTAGTAGGGGAGGACAGGGAACGGAAAAACTGTTTTTT. Its translation: CASSRGGQGTEKLFF.